These T cell receptor beta chains were read from a single sample in a study of tumor-infiltrating lymphocytes in primary liver carcinoma. TCRdb recomputed calls from the multiplex PCR reads with MiXCR, one row per CDR3 protein. Among approximately 320,000 distinct CDR3 sequences listed, 50% to 75% were seen once. Sequenced material: peripheral blood. These receptors were collected from a woman aged 25 to 39 with primary liver carcinoma and hepatitis B virus infection. Each CDR3 is given with its conserved first and last residue. A D gene is named only where the DNA matches it firmly. Only some rows state a clone size, as once, few, many or a class for expanded clones.

J: TRBJ2-1; V: TRBV29-1; size: many; D: -; DNA: TGCAGCGTTGTTAGGACTTACAATGAGCAGTTCTTC; CDR3: CSVVRTYNEQFF
J: TRBJ1-5; V: TRBV6-1; size: -; D: TRBD1; DNA: TGTGCCAGCCGGACAGGGCAATATAGCAATCAACACCAGCATTTT; CDR3: CASRTGQYSNQHQHF
J: TRBJ2-2; V: TRBV11-2; size: many; D: -; DNA: TGTGCCAGCAGCTTAAGTCTAGCCCCCACCGGGGAGCTGTTTTTT; CDR3: CASSLSLAPTGELFF
J: TRBJ2-7; V: TRBV11-2; size: -; D: -; DNA: TGTGCCAGCAGTCAGTCCTGGAACAGGTCCGAGGGGTTCTACGAGCAGTACTTC; CDR3: CASSQSWNRSEGFYEQYF
J: TRBJ1-6; V: TRBV12-3/TRBV12-4; size: few; D: TRBD1; DNA: TGTGCCAGCAGTCTGGACAGGCCTAATAATTCACCCCTCCACTTT; CDR3: CASSLDRPNNSPLHF
J: TRBJ2-7; V: TRBV7-9; size: -; D: -; DNA: TGTGCCAGCAGCTTAGGGGGAATGGGAGAGCAGTACTTC; CDR3: CASSLGGMGEQYF
J: TRBJ2-1; V: TRBV4-3; size: -; D: -; DNA: TGTGCCAGCAGCCAAGAGTCGAGCGAAACATACAATGAGCAGTTCTTC; CDR3: CASSQESSETYNEQFF
J: TRBJ2-2; V: TRBV6-5; size: -; D: -; DNA: TGTGCCAGCAGCAGGCGCGCCGGGGAGCTGTTTTTT; CDR3: CASSRRAGELFF
J: TRBJ2-3; V: TRBV6-5; size: -; D: -; DNA: TGTGCCAGCAGTTATCAAGATTCCCAGTATAACAGCGATACGCAGTATTTT; CDR3: CASSYQDSQYNSDTQYF
J: TRBJ2-1; V: TRBV6-5; size: -; D: TRBD2; DNA: TGTGCCAGCAGTACCGAACCGGGACTAGCGGGATATGAGCAGTTCTTC; CDR3: CASSTEPGLAGYEQFF
J: TRBJ1-3; V: TRBV6-5; size: -; D: -; DNA: TGTGCCAGCAGTCAAACAGTCTCCTCTGGAAACACCATATATTTT; CDR3: CASSQTVSSGNTIYF
J: TRBJ1-1; V: TRBV11-2; size: -; D: -; DNA: TGTGCCAGCAGCACCGGGCCTAAGAACACTGAAGCTTCCTTT; CDR3: CASSTGPKNTEASF
J: TRBJ2-5; V: TRBV4-1; size: -; D: -; DNA: TGCGCCAACAGCCCAGGACTGATCCAAGAGACCCAGTACTTC; CDR3: CANSPGLIQETQYF
J: TRBJ1-3; V: TRBV29-1; size: few; D: -; DNA: TGCAGCGTTAGAATCGCGGCAGGAAACACCATATATTTT; CDR3: CSVRIAAGNTIYF
J: TRBJ1-1; V: TRBV30; size: -; D: TRBD1; DNA: TGTGCCCGCCGGACAGGACTCATGAACACTGAAGCTTTCTTT; CDR3: CARRTGLMNTEAFF
J: TRBJ2-3; V: TRBV28; size: few; D: -; DNA: TGTGCCAGCAGTTTAGGCAGGGTGGTGGTTACCTCTGGCACAGATACGCAGTATTTT; CDR3: CASSLGRVVVTSGTDTQYF
J: TRBJ2-3; V: TRBV29-1; size: -; D: -; DNA: TGCAGTGTTGAGGGCAACTCTAGCACAGATACGCAGTATTTT; CDR3: CSVEGNSSTDTQYF
J: TRBJ2-5; V: TRBV7-9; size: few; D: -; DNA: TGTGCCAGCAGCTTAGTCGGTCAGGGCGGGGAGACCCAGTACTTC; CDR3: CASSLVGQGGETQYF
J: TRBJ2-3; V: TRBV11-3; size: -; D: -; DNA: TGTGCCAGCAGCTTAAGTTCTGGAGTGGGAGCAGGAGGCACAGATACGCAGTATTTT; CDR3: CASSLSSGVGAGGTDTQYF
J: TRBJ2-1; V: TRBV28; size: -; D: TRBD2; DNA: TGTGCCAGCAGTTTCCTAGCGGGAGGTGGCAATGAGCAGTTCTTC; CDR3: CASSFLAGGGNEQFF
J: TRBJ1-1; V: TRBV11-2; size: -; D: -; DNA: TGCGCCAGCAGCCCCGACCGTTCTCGAGCTTTCTTT; CDR3: CASSPDRSRAFF
J: TRBJ2-1; V: TRBV4-2; size: -; D: TRBD2; DNA: TGTGCCAGCAGCCTAATTAGCGGGAGCTTCTACAATGAGCAGTTCTTC; CDR3: CASSLISGSFYNEQFF
J: TRBJ2-2; V: TRBV6-5; size: -; D: -; DNA: TGTGCGAGCATTCGGTTCCACACCGGGGAGCTGTTTTTT; CDR3: CASIRFHTGELFF
J: TRBJ2-3; V: TRBV7-8; size: -; D: -; DNA: TGTGCCAGCAGCCCAGACACGCGAGATACGCAGTATTTT; CDR3: CASSPDTRDTQYF